The T cell receptor (beta chain) described here comes from a study of blood T cell repertoires in COVID-19. Study in general: Nucleic acid was either cDNA or gDNA, and it came from T cells, B-cell-depleted T cells, or PBMCs.

CDR1 and CDR2 from the germline V gene are MNHNY and SVGAGI (reference sequence). Trimming took 5 bases from V and 1 from J, leaving 8 bases between them. The CDR3 totals 13 residues. Profiled with immunoSEQ multiplex PCR; TCRdb holds only in-frame clones, not every one. The profile shows some 380,000 clones, around 87% of them singletons. Enrolled through a virtual design, the participants were between roughly 18 and 100 years of age and came from 24 US areas. Grouping used clinical history reported by participants in a survey and questionnaire. Recovery meant two consecutive negative NP/OP PCR tests, professional clearance, or resolved symptoms.

The TCR was taken from a man aged 30-40 years who had recovered from COVID-19. J is TRBJ1-1 and V is TRBV6-6, with D tentatively TRBD1 (5 bases). Input material: PBMCs or T cells enriched from blood (not recorded which). Here the CDR3 reads CASSLTANTEAFF. CDR3 sequence (DNA): TGTGCCAGCAGTCTGACAGCGAACACTGAAGCTTTCTTT.